The 4 T cell receptor beta chains below come from one sample, sequenced in a study of radiation and T cells in renal cell carcinoma. Sequencing used immunoSEQ multiplex PCR; TCRdb keeps in-frame clones, though not all of them. The sample holds roughly 170,000 clones, roughly 90% seen once. The time point denotes: blood 4 weeks post-SBRT, at nephrectomy. Noted treatment: 15 Gy SBRT to primary tumor, nephrectomy 4 weeks later. Sequencing used blood, obtained from a patient whose treatment included radiotherapy and nephrectomy. The receptors here all came from a woman in her forties or fifties with renal cell carcinoma.

This clone was counted a few times. The J gene is TRBJ1-1, the V gene TRBV5-6; no firm D call. The CDR3 is made up of 13 amino acids. V dropped 0 bases and J dropped 9 bases, with 12 bases sitting between them. Germline loops: CDR1 SGHDT, CDR2 YYEEEE. The CDR3 region has the DNA TGTGCCAGCAGCTTGGGTCCTTCTTCCCAAGCTTTCTTT. It codes for CASSLGPSSQAFF. Filled out from reference TRBV5-6 and TRBJ1-1, the complete variable domain reads DAGVTQSPTHLIKTRGQQVTLRCSPKSGHDTVSWYQQALGQGPQFIFQYYEEEERQRGNFPDRFSGHQFPNYSSELNVNALLLGDSALYLCASSLGPSSQAFFGQGTRLTVV.

The V gene is TRBV6-1, the J gene TRBJ1-5; D is ambiguous. From germline, CDR1 is MNHNS and CDR2 SASEGT. V was shortened by 2 bases and J by 3 bases, with 8 bases between the two germline ends. The CDR3 is made up of 14 amino acids. The CDR3 sequence: CASSESQFNQPQHF. DNA for the CDR3: TGTGCCAGCAGTGAAAGCCAATTCAATCAGCCCCAGCATTTT.

This clone appeared once. V usage is TRBV29-1 and J usage is TRBJ1-3; D not certain. V lost 7 bases and J 2 bases, leaving 12 bases between the germline ends. The CDR3 is 13 amino acids. Germline CDR1 SQVTM, CDR2 ANQGSEA. The CDR3 sequence: CSALKGPGNTIYF. For the CDR3, the DNA is TGCAGCGCCCTTAAGGGCCCTGGAAACACCATATATTTT.

This chain links TRBV9 with TRBJ2-1; D is unclear. V was cut by 4 bases and J by 9 bases, with 17 bases left in between. CDR3 size: 14 residues. The germline gives CDR1 SGDLS, CDR2 YYNGEE. CDR3 DNA: TGTGCCAGCAGCCCTATCACCTTGGAAGGTGAGCAGTTCTTC. Amino acids: CASSPITLEGEQFF.